The following is a T cell receptor (beta chain) sequence with its context. This clone was seen only a few times. The antigen it recognizes is unknown. Base qualities are not recorded, but no much larger clone differs from it by a single base. Each donor gave one peripheral blood draw, approximately 110 mL on average, collected into heparinised tubes. A BD FACSAria II was used to sort naive, central memory, regulatory and stem cell-like memory CD4+ T cells with a panel that included CD45RO, CCR7, CD25, CD127, CD95 and CD27. Every sorted population had a purity above 95%. PBMCs were isolated right away by Lymphoprep density gradient centrifugation and were stained directly, without culture. So that batch effects would be minimized, each experiment stained and sorted samples in pairs, pairing one healthy donor with one patient. From the cysteine up to the phenylalanine, the CDR3 has a length of 16 residues. The read is trimmed to its CDR3 DNA, 48 bases read in frame from base 1. A distance of 10 bases separates the germline ends of V and J, which lose 0 bases and 0 bases respectively. The germline V gene (reference sequence) yields SGHNT for CDR1 and YYREEE for CDR2.

All of the isolated RNA was reverse transcribed with the High Capacity cDNA Reverse Transcription Kit, so expressed TCRB transcripts were sequenced. Deep immunoSEQ sequencing was performed on naive, central memory and regulatory T cell samples, with an average of roughly 3.3 million total reads per sample. After sorted cells were lysed in RLT buffer, RNA was extracted with DNase-treated RNeasy Micro or Mini kits, with the choice depending on cell number. Each cell subset was processed on its own to prevent cross-contamination, while patient and healthy donor samples were processed together. TCRB sequences were amplified from cDNA with the immunoSEQ multiplex PCR, producing 87-bp fragments spanning the CDR3 region. Sequencing of the amplicons was done on the Illumina HiSeq platform. The original pipeline was this. PCR bias was corrected computationally using synthetic template baselines, and reads within Hamming distance 2 were collapsed, with unmergeable singletons discarded. Reads were aligned against IMGT to assign V, D and J genes, CDR3 length and insertions or deletions at six rearrangement sites. Within each subset, clonotype counts were normalized to sorted cell number, and only after that were true diversity and Gini coefficients computed with the tcR R package. The overlap coefficient, calculated on TCRB nucleotide sequences, was used to quantify repertoire sharing. As a proxy for the pre-selection repertoire, out-of-frame TCRB sequences from naive cells were analyzed. Not all clones reach the TCRdb copy of this immuneACCESS table, which keeps in-frame sequences only. Checked studies attribute under half of the gap to unresolved V genes and leave the rest unexplained. The V and J calls and the clone size are those of that table, but D and trimming were determined from the DNA. Within this sample are 300,000 to 400,000 clones, with 9.5% to 12% of them counted one time only. The ten largest clones capture about 0.014% of the sample.

The data were taken from a study of beta chain features in type 1 diabetes (dated by TCRdb to between 2018 and 2020). Context from the whole study: Mean age, gender distribution, total cell number and subset yield did not differ between patients and healthy donors. Across all samples, some 110,000,000 sorted cells were examined, and cell number per subset correlated strongly with RNA yield. In the study, recently diagnosed type 1 diabetes patients and matched healthy donors were compared on the TCRB repertoires of their sorted circulating CD4+ T cell subsets. Whereas all 30 or so donors provided naive and central memory subsets, regulatory and stem cell-like memory subsets were isolated from just 8 patients and about 8 healthy donors. On the study overall, not on this receptor specifically: HLA sub-analyses involved small numbers of individuals, so any influence of HLA type on TCRB rearrangement remained unresolved. At VDJ recombination sites, patients with type 1 diabetes made fewer insertions and deleted more nucleotides, a pattern implying thymic rearrangement abnormalities. PCR may preferentially amplify shorter templates, but because patient and control samples were amplified and corrected together, any resulting skew would affect both groups equally. A moderate but significant shortening of TCRB CDR3 length was observed in type 1 diabetes patients in all four CD4+ subsets. Naive, central memory and regulatory TCRB repertoires appeared to be more alike among patients than among healthy donors. Because cDNA was sequenced instead of genomic DNA, highly expressing activated cells could be over-represented, though the groups showed no difference in activation or CD3 levels.

This clonotype was obtained from a woman aged 25 to 39 in good health. In this chain, TRBV5-4 is recombined with TRBJ2-1, with no D gene named confidently. Sample: naive CD4+ T cells from blood. The intended sense of this specimen's cell subset or site label: true naive CD4+ T cells. DNA sequence: TGTGCCAGCAGCTTGGCTCTCTCGAGCTCCTACAATGAGCAGTTCTTC. This encodes CASSLALSSSYNEQFF.